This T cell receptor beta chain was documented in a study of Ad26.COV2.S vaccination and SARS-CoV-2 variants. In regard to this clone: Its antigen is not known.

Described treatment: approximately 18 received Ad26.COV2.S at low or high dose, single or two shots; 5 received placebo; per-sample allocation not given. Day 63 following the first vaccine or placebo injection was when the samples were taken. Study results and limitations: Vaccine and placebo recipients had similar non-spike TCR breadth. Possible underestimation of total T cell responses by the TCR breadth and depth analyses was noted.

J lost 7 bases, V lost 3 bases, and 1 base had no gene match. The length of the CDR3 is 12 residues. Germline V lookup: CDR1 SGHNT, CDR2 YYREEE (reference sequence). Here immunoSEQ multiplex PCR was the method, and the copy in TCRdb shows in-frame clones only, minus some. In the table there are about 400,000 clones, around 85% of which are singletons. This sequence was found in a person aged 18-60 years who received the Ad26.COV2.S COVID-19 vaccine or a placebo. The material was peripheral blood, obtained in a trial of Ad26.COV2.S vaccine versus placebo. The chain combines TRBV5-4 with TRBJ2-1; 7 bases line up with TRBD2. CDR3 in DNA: TGTGCCAGCAGCTGGGGGGGGAATGAGCAGTTCTTC. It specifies CASSWGGNEQFF.